This T cell receptor beta chain was obtained from a study of neurological immune-mediated disorders (dated by TCRdb to between 2018 and 2020). Concerning the study at large: Of the 35 or so multiple sclerosis patients, approximately 31 had relapsing-remitting MS and 3 had secondary progressive MS. Using UMI-based sequencing, the study compared peripheral blood TCR-beta repertoires from patients with HTLV-I-associated myelopathy (HAM/TSP), patients with multiple sclerosis, and healthy controls. The 95 to 110 TCR-beta libraries covered PBMC samples along with longitudinal samples, technical triplicates, and paired sorted CD4+ and CD8+ T-cell subsets. Of the approximately 70 subjects in the cohort, approximately 15 were HAM/TSP patients, roughly 35 were multiple sclerosis patients, and about 20 were healthy controls.

Libraries from unsorted PBMCs were made from 2 million PBMCs kept in RNAlater at -80 degrees C until RNA extraction. The multiple sclerosis patients were enrolled in a US clinical protocol that used magnetic resonance imaging to evaluate disease progression. PBMCs were separated from peripheral blood using Ficoll-Hypaque density gradient centrifugation and then cryopreserved in liquid nitrogen. This clonotype has just a few counts. Its antigen is currently not known. Base qualities were left out, and no much larger clone turns up one base away. cDNA was synthesized by template-switch 5'RACE using a primer with a 10-nucleotide random unique molecular identifier that tagged each TCR transcript. Every sequencing run covered 15-18 subjects and yielded more than 170 million TCR-beta sequences. The RNeasy kit was used to extract total RNA. TCR-beta VDJ regions were amplified with primers for the TCR constant region and the 5'RACE anchor, using the KAPA Real-time Library Amplification kit. Sample indexes and Illumina adaptors were added in a first PCR, and a second PCR then increased library yield. The roughly 650 bp TCR product was size-selected on a 2% E-gel SizeSelection system after Ampure bead purification. Before pooling, libraries had their quality checked on a Bioanalyzer, their concentration measured with Qubit, and their quantity determined with the Kapa Library Quantification kit. Paired-end 2 x 150 bp sequencing of the libraries was performed on an Illumina HiSeq 2500. To increase sequence diversity, about 25-31% phiX was spiked into each library pool. The authors' analysis ran thus. Quality-filtered reads were processed with the UMI-based MiGEC pipeline, and over 75% of raw TCR sequences were removed by the MiGEC pipeline during error correction. IMGT germline references were used for alignment of VDJ genes, and clonotypes were defined by a unique CDR3 amino acid sequence together with V-J genes. Clonal expansion, Shannon diversity, and CDR3 relatedness (CalcPairwiseDistances, ClusterSamples) were evaluated with VDJtools, and phylogenetic trees were built with CLCbio workbench. Using coefficient-of-variation modelling across technical triplicates, the study counted a clone as expanded if it had at least 8 unique UMIs. TCRdb redid the processing of the public reads, applying fastp at Q25 and MiXCR, and retained in-frame beta chains. Each CDR3 protein appears once, grouped with its most common genes and DNA. For this entry, the V and J calls and clone size follow TCRdb and not the study's own pipeline. The sample contains over 35,000 distinct CDR3 sequences, less than 5% of them found a single time. The leading ten clones occupy approximately 5.3% of the sample.

The full study reports these points: No clinical or MRI features were associated with the MS cluster, and the authors said that larger cohorts are needed. No identical CDR3 amino acid sequences were shared among expanded clones across subjects, suggesting private TCR-beta repertoires in all groups. TCR clonal expansion was highest in HAM/TSP patients and lowest in MS patients, with MS patients falling below even healthy controls. Repertoires from 18 of 34 MS patients were grouped by phylogenetic analysis into a cluster of related CDR3 sequences, suggesting a possible repertoire-level signature.

The CDR3 runs 14 amino acids, cysteine and phenylalanine included. Only CDR3 DNA remains: 42 bases, in frame from the first base. Germline trimming amounts to 6 bases on V and 7 bases on J, with 7 as the count of junction bases outside the gene matches. CDR1 and CDR2 are drawn from the germline V gene: MNHNS, SASEGT. The receptor was derived from a woman aged 55-70 years with multiple sclerosis. The specimen was PBMCs. Recombination joined TRBV6-1 with TRBJ1-1, and 11 junctional nucleotides match TRBD1. The DNA sequence reads TGTGCCAGCAGGGCCCCCGGGACAGGGGGTGAAGCTTTCTTT. This translates into CASRAPGTGGEAFF.